The present TCR beta chain was sequenced within a study of blood T cell repertoires in COVID-19. Turning to the study itself: Specimens from acute and convalescent COVID-19 originated in the United States, Italy and Spain. Sources were T cells, B-cell-depleted T cells, or PBMCs; the material itself was cDNA or gDNA.

The ends were cut back, 2 bases at V and 10 bases at J, with 20 bases in the middle. CDR1 and CDR2 from the germline V gene are LGHNT and FRNRAP. CDR3 size: 15 residues. As originally analysed: Estimation of nucleated cell counts was performed using reference gene primer amplification. The data were produced by immunoSEQ multiplex PCR, yet TCRdb's version contains in-frame clones alone and is incomplete. Clone size and the V and J calls come from that table; the DNA yielded D and trimming. The table has approximately 300,000 clones, around 85% seen once; the top ten hold 0.7% to 0.9%. The sequenced material came from peripheral blood. The TCR comes from a human donor with COVID-19, enrolled during active disease. The donor label of this sample is uncertain. This chain uses TRBV12-5 with TRBJ1-1, with D possibly matching TRBD1 (6 bases). The CDR3 region is CASGLILDSLGRAFF. CDR3 nucleotides: TGTGCTAGTGGTTTGATCCTGGACAGCCTCGGGCGAGCTTTCTTT.